These 32 T cell receptor beta chains came from one sample sequenced in a study of T cells in Graves' hyperthyroidism and ophthalmopathy. RNA transcripts were the template for amplifying TCR beta CDR3 regions. During a first-round RT-PCR of the TCR CDR3, the HTBI primer set was used. From the multiplex PCR reads, TCRdb called clonotypes with MiXCR, one entry per CDR3 protein. The sample includes 360,000 or so distinct CDR3 sequences, nearly 15% seen only once; the top ten take around 20%. The sample consisted of blood. Receptor source: a woman aged 60-75 years with Graves' ophthalmopathy.

V and J are TRBV20-1 and TRBJ2-5, with TRBD2 matching 14 bases. Germline CDR1 and CDR2: DFQATT and SNEGSKA (reference sequence). V gave up 1 base and J gave up 4 bases; unmatched junction bases: 2. This CDR3 is built from 15 residues. The CDR3 sequence: CSARGGTSGRETQYF. The CDR3 nucleotides are TGCAGTGCTAGAGGGGGGACTAGCGGGAGAGAGACCCAGTACTTC.

The table lists this clonotype with many counts. The chain couples TRBV12-3 or TRBV12-4 to TRBJ2-1; D uncertain. V lost 6 bases, J lost 7 bases, and 7 bases lay in between. This CDR3 has 11 residues. This CDR3 is CASSAKNEQFF. The CDR3 coding sequence is TGTGCCAGCAGCGCAAAGAATGAGCAGTTCTTC.

This clonotype appeared a few times. This rearrangement joins TRBV5-4 to TRBJ2-3, with D uncertain. V was trimmed by 3 bases and J by 5 bases, leaving 13 bases between them. Germline CDR1 and CDR2: SGHNT and YYREEE (reference sequence). The CDR3 has 14 amino acids. DNA for the CDR3: TGTGCCAGCAGCTCGGTGGAAGCAAAAGATACGCAGTATTTT. It specifies CASSSVEAKDTQYF.

In regard to this clonotype: This sequence may be a read error, since a much larger clone differs from it by one base. The chain is built from TRBV6-1 and TRBJ2-2; TRBD2 matches at 11 bases. Germline loops: CDR1 MNHNS, CDR2 SASEGT. Losses at the gene ends were 6 bases for V and 3 bases for J; bases not matched to a gene: 3. CDR3 length: 15 residues. CDR3 DNA sequence: TGTGCCAGCAGACCGGGACTAGCGGACACCGGGGAGCTGTTTTTT. It specifies CASRPGLADTGELFF.

This clonotype was detected only a few times. The CDR3 nucleotides read TGTGCCAGCAGCCAAGACTCCGGGTTTGGTGAGCAGTTCTTC. The encoded protein is CASSQDSGFGEQFF. This sequence joins TRBV4-2 and TRBJ2-1; D unclear. The V gene's germline CDR1 is LGHNA and CDR2 YNFKEQ. V dropped 0 bases and J dropped 9 bases, with 12 bases sitting between them. The CDR3 spans 14 residues.

The chain couples TRBV7-2 to TRBJ2-7; 11 bases fit TRBD2. V trimming: 6 bases; J trimming: 4 bases; junction bases outside the gene matches: 8. From germline, CDR1 is SGHTA and CDR2 FQGNSA. CDR3 length: 15 amino acids. CDR3 sequence: CASSRPSGRTYEQYF. CDR3 DNA: TGTGCCAGCAGTCGCCCTAGCGGGAGGACTTACGAGCAGTACTTC. The whole variable domain, remainder taken from reference TRBV7-2 and TRBJ2-7, is GAGVSQSPSNKVTEKGKDVELRCDPISGHTALYWYRQSLGQGLEFLIYFQGNSAPDKSGLPSDRFSAERTGGSVSTLTIQRTQQEDSAVYLCASSRPSGRTYEQYFGPGTRLTVT.

The rearrangement links TRBV12-3 or TRBV12-4 to TRBJ1-3, with 10 bases lining up with TRBD1. The CDR3 spans 15 residues. The V and J ends lost 7 bases and 2 bases, in that order; junction bases with no gene match: 5. Here the CDR3 reads CASNADRGPGNTIYF. As DNA, the CDR3 is TGTGCCAGCAACGCTGACAGGGGGCCTGGAAACACCATATATTTT.

The chain is built from TRBV28 and TRBJ1-5; TRBD1 might be the D (5 bases). Germline-derived CDR1 and CDR2 are MDHEN and SYDVKM. V was cut by 5 bases and J by 3 bases, with 14 bases left in between. CDR3 length: 15 amino acids. CDR3 sequence (DNA): TGTGCCAGCAGTCCCCCGGGGGGGGACAATCAGCCCCAGCATTTT. Encoded protein: CASSPPGGDNQPQHF.

Ten or more counts support this clonotype. This chain links TRBV28 with TRBJ2-7; the D gene is possibly TRBD2 (5 bases). Germline CDR1 MDHEN, CDR2 SYDVKM. V lost 5 bases and J 2 bases, leaving 16 bases between the germline ends. The CDR3 totals 15 residues. Written as DNA, the CDR3 is TGTGCCAGCAGTCCACGGGGTGCGGCGACCTACGAGCAGTACTTC. Translation gives CASSPRGAATYEQYF. Drawing the rest from reference TRBV28 and TRBJ2-7, the complete variable domain is DVKVTQSSRYLVKRTGEKVFLECVQDMDHENMFWYRQDPGLGLRLIYFSYDVKMKEKGDIPEGYSVSREKKERFSLILESASTNQTSMYLCASSPRGAATYEQYFGPGTRLTVT.

In regard to this clonotype: A clone one base away is much larger, so this may be a read error. The conserved phenylalanine or tryptophan is not found at the CDR3 terminus, so this likely reflects a read error. The chain joins TRBV18 to TRBJ1-6; D unclear. The germline V gene has CDR1 KGHSH and CDR2 LQKENI. The CDR3 spans 15 residues. Trimming removed 1 base at V and 7 bases at J, with 11 bases between. The CDR3 is CASSPRPGSNSPLHS. The DNA of the CDR3 is TGTGCCAGCTCACCACGACCGGGGAGCAATTCACCCCTCCACTCT.

This clonotype showed up many times. The chain couples TRBV20-1 to TRBJ2-2; D tentatively fits TRBD1 or TRBD2 (5 bases each). V lost 0 bases and J lost 6, with 14 bases in between. This CDR3 has 15 amino acids. The germline V gene encodes CDR1 DFQATT and CDR2 SNEGSKA (reference sequence). The chain's CDR3 is CSARDSRLGAGELFF. CDR3 nucleotide sequence: TGCAGTGCTAGAGATTCGCGCCTGGGGGCCGGGGAGCTGTTTTTT.

This chain uses TRBV2 with TRBJ2-1; TRBD1 matches 7 bases. The CDR3 has 15 amino acids. Germline CDR1 and CDR2: SNHLY and FYNNEI. V was pared by 7 bases and J by 1 base, with 7 bases of the junction left unmatched. The CDR3 spells CASNPQGVSYNEQFF. Written as DNA, the CDR3 is TGTGCCAGCAATCCTCAGGGGGTTTCCTACAATGAGCAGTTCTTC.

J is TRBJ2-2 and V is TRBV5-4; possible D gene TRBD1, 6 bases. There are 15 residues in the CDR3. CDR1 SGHNT and CDR2 YYREEE come from the germline V gene (reference sequence). The germline V and J ends were trimmed by 0 bases and 2 bases, with 8 bases remaining between them. CDR3 protein: CASSLAQGNTGELFF. CDR3 sequence (DNA): TGTGCCAGCAGCTTGGCACAGGGTAACACCGGGGAGCTGTTTTTT. Full variable domain (remainder filled in from reference TRBV5-4 and TRBJ2-2): ETGVTQSPTHLIKTRGQQVTLRCSSQSGHNTVSWYQQALGQGPQFIFQYYREEENGRGNFPPRFSGLQFPNYSSELNVNALELDDSALYLCASSLAQGNTGELFFGEGSRLTVL.

At least ten counts were recorded for this clonotype. The chain joins TRBV20-1 to TRBJ2-7; no firm D call. Trimming pared 6 bases from V and 2 bases from J, leaving 8 bases between. This CDR3 has 11 residues. The germline V gene has CDR1 DFQATT and CDR2 SNEGSKA (reference sequence). CDR3 sequence (DNA): TGCAGTGCCCTGGGCCCCTACGAGCAGTACTTC. This gives the protein CSALGPYEQYF.

There are many counts of this clonotype. The V call is TRBV28, the J call TRBJ1-6, with TRBD1 as a possible D gene (5 bases). V lost 6 bases and J lost 6, with 18 bases in between. Germline values: CDR1 MDHEN, CDR2 SYDVKM. The CDR3 runs to 16 residues. CDR3 amino acids: CASSDNVGLGNSPLHF. In nucleotides, the CDR3 is TGTGCCAGCAGCGACAATGTGGGGCTGGGTAATTCACCCCTCCACTTT.

This clonotype turned up a few times. The rearrangement uses TRBV19 and TRBJ2-2; 8 nucleotides align to TRBD1. The J segment lost 0 bases and the V segment lost 10 bases, leaving 7 bases of the junction unmatched. The CDR3 totals 15 residues. Per the germline V gene, CDR1 is LNHDA and CDR2 is SQIVND (reference sequence). The CDR3: CATHRGAANTGELFF. The DNA for the CDR3 is TGTGCCACACACAGGGGGGCCGCGAACACCGGGGAGCTGTTTTTT.

This clonotype appeared a few times. The rearrangement joins TRBV6-2 or TRBV6-3 to TRBJ2-4, with unresolved D. Germline CDR1 reads MNHEY; CDR2 reads SVGEGT. CDR3 length: 15 amino acids. Trimming pared 2 bases from V and 0 bases from J, leaving 8 bases between. In DNA form, the CDR3 reads TGTGCCAGCAGTTACCCTGGGCTAGCCAAAAACATTCAGTACTTC. It encodes CASSYPGLAKNIQYF.

This clonotype was seen repeatedly, ten times or more. The chain recombines TRBV18 with TRBJ1-2, with 7 positions matching TRBD1. CDR3 length: 13 residues. CDR1 and CDR2 (germline): KGHSH, LQKENI. Trimming removed 3 bases from V and 5 bases from J; junction bases left unmatched: 3. In DNA form, the CDR3 reads TGTGCCAGCTCACCCGGGACAGCTTATGGCTACACCTTC. It encodes CASSPGTAYGYTF.

This clonotype occurred many times. The chain joins TRBV18 to TRBJ2-5; D not resolved. Germline CDR1 is KGHSH and CDR2 is LQKENI. This CDR3 has 11 residues. V was trimmed by 3 bases and J by 5 bases, leaving 4 bases between them. The CDR3 DNA reads as TGTGCCAGCTCACCTCGGGAGACCCAGTACTTC. Its protein is CASSPRETQYF.

This clonotype was seen many times. The V call is TRBV2, the J call TRBJ2-3; unclear D gene. The germline gives CDR1 SNHLY, CDR2 FYNNEI. V shed 6 bases and J shed 4 bases, with 8 bases lying between them. The CDR3 extends over 12 amino acids. CDR3 sequence (DNA): TGTGCCAGCAGGGGATGGTCAGATACGCAGTATTTT. Residues: CASRGWSDTQYF. The whole variable domain, filled in from reference TRBV2 and TRBJ2-3, reads EPEVTQTPSHQVTQMGQEVILRCVPISNHLYFYWYRQILGQKVEFLVSFYNNEISEKSEIFDDQFSVERPDGSNFTLKIRSTKLEDSAMYFCASRGWSDTQYFGPGTRLTVL.

This clonotype was seen repeatedly, ten times or more. The chain links TRBV12-3 or TRBV12-4 to TRBJ2-7; D is unclear. Trimming left V 5 bases short and J 3 bases short, with 11 bases between. CDR3 length: 13 residues. The CDR3 coding sequence is TGTGCCAGCAGTACCGGCAGCAACTACGAGCAGTACTTC. Translating gives CASSTGSNYEQYF.

The chain recombines TRBV7-6 with TRBJ2-7, with TRBD2 as a possible D gene (5 bases). The germline V gene has CDR1 SGHVS and CDR2 FNYEAQ. The CDR3 is 15 amino acids. V lost 5 bases, J lost 2 bases, and 16 bases lay in between. CDR3 bases: TGTGCCAGCAGCCAAGATAGGGAGAGGCCCTACGAGCAGTACTTC. Protein: CASSQDRERPYEQYF.

There are a few counts of this clonotype. The chain recombines TRBV24-1 with TRBJ2-1; 9 nucleotides align to TRBD1. This CDR3 contains 14 residues. Germline CDR1 is KGHDR and CDR2 is SFDVKD. With 4 bases clipped from V and 6 bases from J, the junction kept 3 bases outside the gene matches. Here the CDR3 DNA reads TGTGCCACCAGTGAGACGGACAGGGGCAATGAGCAGTTCTTC. Its protein product is CATSETDRGNEQFF.

This clonotype occurred many times. The chain combines TRBV3-1 with TRBJ1-1, with D perhaps matching TRBD1 (6 bases). The CDR3 is 17 residues long. Germline CDR1 reads LGHDT; CDR2 reads YNNKEL (reference sequence). Deletions cut 0 bases from V and 4 bases from J, with 18 bases between. The CDR3 region is CASSQDAPGGLGTEAFF. For the CDR3, the DNA is TGTGCCAGCAGCCAAGACGCGCCGGGGGGGCTGGGCACTGAAGCTTTCTTT.

J is TRBJ2-5 and V is TRBV10-2; 15 bases are a match to TRBD2. The germline V gene has CDR1 WSHSY and CDR2 SAAADI. CDR3 length: 17 amino acids. J was trimmed by 5 bases and V by 7 bases; bases with no gene match: 11. The CDR3 here is CASKTGLAGGPGETQYF. The CDR3 DNA follows: TGCGCCAGCAAAACCGGACTAGCGGGAGGGCCGGGGGAGACCCAGTACTTC.

There are many counts of this clonotype. The chain couples TRBV11-2 to TRBJ2-2, with a weak D call TRBD1 (5 bases). Deletions cut 2 bases from V and 5 bases from J, with 6 bases between. Germline CDR1 and CDR2: SGHAT and FQNNGV. The CDR3 covers 13 residues. Here the CDR3 reads CASSLSGTGELFF. The CDR3 DNA reads TGTGCCAGCAGCTTATCAGGGACCGGGGAGCTGTTTTTT.

The chain is built from TRBV7-9 and TRBJ2-7; 8 bases map to TRBD1. V gave up 0 bases and J gave up 5 bases; unmatched junction bases: 3. CDR1 and CDR2 (germline): SEHNR, FQNEAQ (reference sequence). The CDR3 is made up of 14 amino acids. CDR3 DNA sequence: TGTGCCAGCAGCTTAGCTCAGGGGGCCCACGAGCAGTACTTC. Amino acid sequence: CASSLAQGAHEQYF.

As concerns this clonotype: A read error may produce the germline difference seen at one junction end. The V and J genes are TRBV7-9 and TRBJ1-6, with 8 positions matching TRBD1. Germline-derived CDR1 and CDR2 are SEHNR and FQNEAQ (reference sequence). The CDR3 totals 16 residues. The CDR3 nucleotides read TGTGCCAACAGCTTAGATGGACAGGGAATAAGCTCACCCCTCCACTTT. Amino acid sequence: CANSLDGQGISSPLHF.

This chain uses TRBV18 with TRBJ2-2; no clear D gene. Trimming left V 0 bases short and J 1 base short, with 6 bases between. The CDR3 totals 15 residues. Germline CDR1 KGHSH, CDR2 LQKENI. The CDR3 spells CASSPPNGNTGELFF. CDR3 sequence (DNA): TGTGCCAGCTCACCACCGAACGGGAACACCGGGGAGCTGTTTTTT.

This clonotype was seen only a few times. J is TRBJ2-2 and V is TRBV19; D possibly corresponds to TRBD2 (6 bases). Trimming pared 7 bases from V and 6 bases from J, leaving 18 bases between. CDR3 size: 15 residues. In germline, CDR1 is LNHDA, CDR2 SQIVND (reference sequence). The DNA of the CDR3 is TGTGCCAGTACCTCGACGGCGGGACGGGCCGGGGAGCTGTTTTTT. Translating it yields CASTSTAGRAGELFF.

This clonotype was counted ten times or more. V is TRBV12-3 or TRBV12-4 and J is TRBJ1-2, with TRBD1 identical over 8 bases. This CDR3 contains 14 residues. The V segment lost 6 bases and the J segment 4 bases; nucleotides outside the gene matches: 7. DNA of the CDR3: TGTGCCAGCAGGATCGCGGACAGGGCCTATGGCTACACCTTC. Protein sequence: CASRIADRAYGYTF.

This clonotype has a count of ten or more. V gene TRBV7-8 combines with J gene TRBJ1-4, with TRBD1 as a possible D gene (6 bases). The CDR3 extends over 15 amino acids. V was cut by 5 bases and J by 6 bases, with 16 bases left in between. The germline V gene encodes CDR1 SGHVS and CDR2 FQNEAQ. CDR3 in DNA: TGTGCCAGCAGCGACGGCAAGGGGGGTGATGAAAAACTGTTTTTT. Translating it yields CASSDGKGGDEKLFF.